This T cell receptor beta chain was captured in a study of cytomegalovirus exposure and HLA in healthy donors. Study observations and caveats: The productive fraction for most TCR beta V segments was about 90% or about 30% in an earlier analysis. V segments that were indistinguishable, TRBV6-2 and TRBV6-3 among them, were omitted from analysis.

CDR1 and CDR2 (germline): LNHNV, YYDKDF (reference sequence). The CDR3 extends over 12 amino acids. Regarding donors, all were healthy bone marrow donors. PCR involved 60 Vbeta and 13 Jbeta primers. Sequenced by immunoSEQ multiplex PCR; TCRdb stores in-frame clones only, minus some. This table holds 100,000 to 150,000 clones, roughly 80% found once. As for this clone: Its antigen is as yet unknown. One junction end does not reproduce the germline sequence, and a read error may be involved.

Sequenced input: PBMCs. The chain links TRBV15 to TRBJ1-2; the D is unclear. This receptor was obtained from a man aged 25 to 40 in good health and CMV-seronegative. The DNA for the CDR3 is TGTGCCACCAGCAGGGGAGATCCAACCTTCCGCTTC. It codes for CATSRGDPTFRF.